This paragraph reports one T cell receptor beta chain. Its specificity is unknown. These data belong to a study of CD8+ T cells in alopecia areata. Individuals with alopecia areata gave both lesional scalp punch biopsies and peripheral blood for collection. CDR1 and CDR2 (germline): SQVTM, ANQGSEA. Losses at the gene ends were 7 bases for V and 2 bases for J; bases not matched to a gene: 11. CDR3 length: 15 residues. The authors extracted RNA and reverse transcribed it into cDNA as the sequencing template. Produced via immunoSEQ multiplex PCR; TCRdb's table is partial and in-frame only. The sample records more than 95,000 clones, 41% being singletons. Whole-study results and caveats: Patients showed less clear TCR sequence sharing than mice, possibly partly because of HLA diversity.

The sequencing input was CD4+ T cells sorted from blood. This sequence was found in a human donor with alopecia areata. The chain joins TRBV29-1 to TRBJ2-5, with 9 bases identical to TRBD1. This chain's CDR3 is CSALGTGTPQETQYF. The CDR3 DNA reads as TGCAGCGCCCTCGGGACAGGGACCCCTCAAGAGACCCAGTACTTC.